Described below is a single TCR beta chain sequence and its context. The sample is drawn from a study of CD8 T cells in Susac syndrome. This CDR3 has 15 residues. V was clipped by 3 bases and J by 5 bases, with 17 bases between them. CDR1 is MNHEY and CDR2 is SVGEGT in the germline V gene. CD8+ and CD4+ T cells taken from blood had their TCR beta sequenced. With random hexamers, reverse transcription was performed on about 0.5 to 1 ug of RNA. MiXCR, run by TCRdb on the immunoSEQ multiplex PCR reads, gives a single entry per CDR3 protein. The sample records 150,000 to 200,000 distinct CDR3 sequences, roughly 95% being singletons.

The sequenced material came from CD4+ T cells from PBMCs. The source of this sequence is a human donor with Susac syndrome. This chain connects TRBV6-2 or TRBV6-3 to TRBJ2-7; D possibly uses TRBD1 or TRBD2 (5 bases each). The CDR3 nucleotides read TGTGCCAGCAGTTATTGGGGAGACAGAACCAACGAGCAGTACTTC. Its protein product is CASSYWGDRTNEQYF.